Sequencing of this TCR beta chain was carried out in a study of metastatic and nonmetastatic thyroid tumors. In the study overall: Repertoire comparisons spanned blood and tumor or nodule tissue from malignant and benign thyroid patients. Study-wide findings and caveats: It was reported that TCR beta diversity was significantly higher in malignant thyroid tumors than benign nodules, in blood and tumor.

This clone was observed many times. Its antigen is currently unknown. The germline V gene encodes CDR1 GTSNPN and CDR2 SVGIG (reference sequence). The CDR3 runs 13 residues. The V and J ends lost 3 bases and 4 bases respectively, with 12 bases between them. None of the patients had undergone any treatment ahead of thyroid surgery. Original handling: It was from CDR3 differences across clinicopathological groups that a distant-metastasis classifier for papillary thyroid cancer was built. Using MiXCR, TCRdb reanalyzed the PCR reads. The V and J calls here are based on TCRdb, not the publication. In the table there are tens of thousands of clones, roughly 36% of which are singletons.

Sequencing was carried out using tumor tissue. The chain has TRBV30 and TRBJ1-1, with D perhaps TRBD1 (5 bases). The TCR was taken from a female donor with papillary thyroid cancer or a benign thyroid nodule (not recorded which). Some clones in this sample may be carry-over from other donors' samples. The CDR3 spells CAWRGKGFTEAFF. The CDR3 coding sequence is TGTGCCTGGAGGGGGAAGGGGTTCACTGAAGCTTTCTTT.